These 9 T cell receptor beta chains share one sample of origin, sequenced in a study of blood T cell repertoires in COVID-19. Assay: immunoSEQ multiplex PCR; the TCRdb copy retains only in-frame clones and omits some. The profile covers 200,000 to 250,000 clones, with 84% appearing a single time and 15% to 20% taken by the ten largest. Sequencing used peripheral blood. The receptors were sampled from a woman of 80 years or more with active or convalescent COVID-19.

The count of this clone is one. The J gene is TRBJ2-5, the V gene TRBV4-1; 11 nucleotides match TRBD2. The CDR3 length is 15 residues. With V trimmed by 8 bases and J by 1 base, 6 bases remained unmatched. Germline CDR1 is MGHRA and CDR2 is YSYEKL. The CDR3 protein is CASSPGLAVQETQYF. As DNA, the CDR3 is TGCGCCAGCTCACCGGGACTAGCGGTCCAAGAGACCCAGTACTTC.

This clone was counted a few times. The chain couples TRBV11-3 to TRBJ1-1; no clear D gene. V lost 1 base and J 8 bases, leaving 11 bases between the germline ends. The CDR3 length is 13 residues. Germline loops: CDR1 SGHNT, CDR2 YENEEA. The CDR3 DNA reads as TGTGCCAGCAGCTTAGTGGCTAGGGAGGAAGCTTTCTTT. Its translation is CASSLVAREEAFF.

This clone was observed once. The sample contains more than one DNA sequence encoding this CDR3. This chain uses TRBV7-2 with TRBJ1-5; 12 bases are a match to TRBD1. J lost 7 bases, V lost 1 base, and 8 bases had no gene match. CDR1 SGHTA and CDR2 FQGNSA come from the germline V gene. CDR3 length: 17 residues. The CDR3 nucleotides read TGTGCCAGCAGCTTAGGTACGGGACAGGGGGCGGGGCAGCCCCAGCATTTT. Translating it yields CASSLGTGQGAGQPQHF.

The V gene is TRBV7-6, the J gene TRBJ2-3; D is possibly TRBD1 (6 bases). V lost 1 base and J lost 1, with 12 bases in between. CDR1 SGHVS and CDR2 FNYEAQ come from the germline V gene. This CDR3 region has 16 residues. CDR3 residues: CASSLVERTGTDTQYF. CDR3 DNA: TGTGCCAGCAGCTTAGTAGAGAGGACAGGCACAGATACGCAGTATTTT.

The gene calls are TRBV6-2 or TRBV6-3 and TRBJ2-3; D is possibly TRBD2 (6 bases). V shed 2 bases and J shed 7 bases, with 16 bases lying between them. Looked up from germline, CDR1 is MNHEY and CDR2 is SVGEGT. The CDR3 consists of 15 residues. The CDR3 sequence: CASSYPRGNTHTQYF. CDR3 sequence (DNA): TGTGCCAGCAGTTACCCCCGGGGGAATACTCATACGCAGTATTTT.

CDR3 protein: CATIYGTATNYGYTF. Here the CDR3 DNA reads TGTGCCACAATCTACGGGACAGCCACTAACTATGGCTACACCTTC. The chain has TRBV28 and TRBJ1-2; TRBD1 aligns across 7 bases. J lost 0 bases, V lost 10 bases, and 11 bases had no gene match. CDR3 length: 15 residues. Germline CDR1 MDHEN, CDR2 SYDVKM.

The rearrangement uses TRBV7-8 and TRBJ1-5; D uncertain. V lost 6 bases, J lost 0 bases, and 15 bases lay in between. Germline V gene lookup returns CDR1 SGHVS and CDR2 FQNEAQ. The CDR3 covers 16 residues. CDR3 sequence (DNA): TGTGCCAGCAGTTTGGAGGGTACGAATAGCAATCAGCCCCAGCATTTT. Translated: CASSLEGTNSNQPQHF.

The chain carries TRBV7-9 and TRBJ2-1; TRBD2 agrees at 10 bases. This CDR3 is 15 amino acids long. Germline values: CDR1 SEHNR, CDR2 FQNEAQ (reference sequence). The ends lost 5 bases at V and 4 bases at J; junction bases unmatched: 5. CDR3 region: CASSAPSGGYNEQFF. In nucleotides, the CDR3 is TGTGCCAGCAGCGCACCTAGCGGGGGTTACAATGAGCAGTTCTTC.

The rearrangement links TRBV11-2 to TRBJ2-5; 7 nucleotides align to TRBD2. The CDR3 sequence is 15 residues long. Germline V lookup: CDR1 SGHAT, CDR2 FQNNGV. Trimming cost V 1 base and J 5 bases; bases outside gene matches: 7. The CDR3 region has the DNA TGTGCCAGCAGCTTAGTTTCGACTAGCAGTGAGACCCAGTACTTC. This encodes CASSLVSTSSETQYF.